The T cell receptor (beta chain) under discussion was sequenced for a study of T-cell memory formation after mild COVID-19. TCRalpha and TCRbeta libraries used 5'RACE with constant-segment primers and UMIs. Each CDR3 protein is one row after TCRdb ran MiXCR on the 5' RACE reads. Here the sample spans under 300,000 distinct CDR3 sequences, 8% to 10% being singletons. The CDR3 is made up of 14 amino acids. V trimming: 3 bases; J trimming: 8 bases; junction bases outside the gene matches: 6. Overall study results and limits: Of the contracting clones, CD4+ ones lay mainly in CM and EM, and CD8+ ones in EMRA. Some clones that responded turned up in pre-infection memory, which suggests that cross-reactive memory joined in. Among clones contracting day 15 to 85, CD4/CD8 was balanced, whereas later expanders leaned CD4+.

This clonotype came up a few times. Its antigen is not identified. This sequence was found in a man aged 18 to 35 who had mild COVID-19 (a few samples of this study predate the infection). Cell type and time point are not known. The sample comprised PBMCs or a T cell subset sorted from them (not recorded which). The chain recombines TRBV12-3 or TRBV12-4 with TRBJ1-5, with TRBD1 matching 8 bases. The CDR3 nucleotides read TGTGCCAGCAGTTTGGACAGGGCGCTTAAGCCCCAGCATTTT. This codes for CASSLDRALKPQHF.